This entry lists 11 T cell receptor beta chains sequenced from one sample in a study of early T cells in non-severe SARS-CoV-2 infection. TCRdb redid the calling of the 5' RACE reads with MiXCR, one entry per CDR3 protein. Here the sample spans some 80,000 distinct CDR3 sequences, more than 9% being singletons. The source material was whole blood. These receptors all stem from an adult who was a healthcare worker with PCR-confirmed SARS-CoV-2 infection or an uninfected control (not recorded which).

This clonotype was recorded a few times. The chain has TRBV10-2 and TRBJ2-3, with 11 bases lining up with TRBD2. CDR1 is WSHSY and CDR2 is SAAADI in the germline V gene. This CDR3 comprises 14 residues. V trimming: 6 bases; J trimming: 4 bases; junction bases outside the gene matches: 3. The CDR3 bases are TGCGCCAGCAGACAACTAGCGGGAGCAGATACGCAGTATTTT. It is translated as CASRQLAGADTQYF.

This clonotype has only a few counts. J is TRBJ2-4 and V is TRBV20-1; D is undetermined. Looked up from germline, CDR1 is DFQATT and CDR2 is SNEGSKA (reference sequence). Trimming removed 3 bases from V and 6 bases from J, with 9 bases in between. This CDR3 region has 12 residues. Here the CDR3 DNA reads TGCAGTGCTAGCGACCACCCAAACATTCAGTACTTC. This sequence encodes CSASDHPNIQYF.

This rearrangement joins TRBV13 to TRBJ2-7; 12 bases align to TRBD1. This CDR3 has 14 residues. Unmatched junction bases numbered 4, after V lost 3 bases and J lost 7 bases. The germline V gene has CDR1 PRHDT and CDR2 FYEKMQ (reference sequence). The CDR3: CASSLGQGAGEQYF. DNA for the CDR3: TGTGCCAGCAGCTTGGGACAGGGGGCAGGAGAGCAGTACTTC.

This chain links TRBV3-1 with TRBJ2-1; the D gene is possibly TRBD1 (5 bases). The V end was cut by 0 bases, the J end by 12 bases, with 21 bases between. The CDR3 runs to 16 residues. Germline values: CDR1 LGHDT, CDR2 YNNKEL (reference sequence). CDR3 DNA sequence: TGTGCCAGCAGCCAAGATTACTCCAGGGCGGCGCCAAGGCAGTTCTTC. It yields the protein CASSQDYSRAAPRQFF.

The V and J genes are TRBV7-9 and TRBJ2-2; tentative D call: TRBD1 (6 bases). This CDR3 is built from 14 residues. Between the trimmed V and J ends, which lost 5 bases and 3 bases, there was a span of 10 bases. From germline, CDR1 is SEHNR and CDR2 FQNEAQ (reference sequence). The CDR3 bases are TGTGCCAGCAGCCGAAACAGGGACACCGGGGAGCTGTTTTTT. It translates to CASSRNRDTGELFF. Based on the CDR3 plus reference TRBV7-9 and TRBJ2-2, the full variable domain is DTGVSQNPRHKITKRGQNVTFRCDPISEHNRLYWYRQTLGQGPEFLTYFQNEAQLEKSRLLSDRFSAERPKGSFSTLEIQRTEQGDSAMYLCASSRNRDTGELFFGEGSRLTVL.

This clonotype was seen repeatedly, ten times or more. The CDR3 reads CASSRGGNQPQHF. In nucleotides, the CDR3 is TGTGCCAGCAGCCGGGGGGGCAATCAGCCCCAGCATTTT. The rearrangement links TRBV3-1 to TRBJ1-5; tentatively, D is TRBD1 (5 bases). The CDR3 sequence is 13 residues long. Germline CDR1 and CDR2: LGHDT and YNNKEL (reference sequence). Trimming removed 4 bases from V and 2 bases from J, with 6 bases in between.

This clonotype appeared a few times. The J gene is TRBJ2-7, the V gene TRBV29-1; 7 bases align to TRBD1. From germline, CDR1 is SQVTM and CDR2 ANQGSEA. The CDR3 runs to 13 residues. The V and J ends lost 7 bases and 0 bases, in that order; junction bases with no gene match: 6. The CDR3 loop is CSARQGSSYEQYF. The CDR3 DNA reads TGCAGCGCCCGACAGGGAAGCTCCTACGAGCAGTACTTC.

This clonotype has more than one count but fewer than ten. The genes are TRBV29-1 and TRBJ1-1, with D perhaps TRBD1 (5 bases). Deletions cut 6 bases from V and 8 bases from J, with 13 bases between. The CDR3 covers 11 residues. Germline V gene data show CDR1 as SQVTM and CDR2 as ANQGSEA. CDR3 loop: CSVKDKLEAFF. The CDR3, as DNA: TGCAGCGTGAAGGACAAACTAGAAGCTTTCTTT.

This clonotype was counted at least ten times. This chain joins TRBV4-2 and TRBJ2-7; tentatively, D is TRBD1 or TRBD2 (5 bases each). Per the germline V gene, CDR1 is LGHNA and CDR2 is YNFKEQ. V dropped 4 bases and J dropped 0 bases, with 16 bases sitting between them. The CDR3 runs 16 residues. The CDR3 DNA sequence: TGTGCCAGCAGCCGCGCCGGGACGTCAGGCTCCTACGAGCAGTACTTC. Its protein product is CASSRAGTSGSYEQYF.

This clonotype was detected a few times. The chain is built from TRBV7-3 and TRBJ2-3, with D maybe TRBD2 (6 bases). This CDR3 contains 16 residues. The germline CDR1 and CDR2 sequences are SGHTA and FQGTGA. Trimming left V 1 base short and J 4 bases short, with 15 bases between. The CDR3 region is CASSLMSGSPADTQYF. CDR3 DNA sequence: TGTGCCAGCAGCTTAATGTCCGGGAGCCCGGCAGATACGCAGTATTTT. The full variable domain, completed using reference TRBV7-3 and TRBJ2-3, is GAGVSQTPSNKVTEKGKYVELRCDPISGHTALYWYRQSLGQGPEFLIYFQGTGAADDSGLPNDRFFAVRPEGSVSTLKIQRTERGDSAVYLCASSLMSGSPADTQYFGPGTRLTVL.

CDR3 in DNA: TGCGCCAGCAGCCAAGATCGAGTGATAGCGGTAAGCTCCTACAATGAGCAGTTCTTC. It yields the protein CASSQDRVIAVSSYNEQFF. This chain links TRBV4-3 with TRBJ2-1; D might be TRBD2 (6 bases). This CDR3 has 19 amino acids. V lost 0 bases and J lost 0, with 18 bases in between. CDR1 LGHNA and CDR2 YSLEER come from the germline V gene.